This TCR beta chain was profiled in a study of cytomegalovirus exposure and HLA in healthy donors. PCR involved 60 Vbeta and 13 Jbeta primers. Method: immunoSEQ multiplex PCR; TCRdb's copy keeps in-frame clones and lacks some. The sample lists about 110,000 clones; roughly 15% were seen once. V lost 5 bases and J lost 5; bases outside the gene matches: 14. The germline V gene encodes CDR1 LGHNA and CDR2 YSLEER. The CDR3 runs to 17 residues. Ten or more counts support this clone. The receptor was derived from a female donor in good health and CMV-seronegative. Sequenced material: PBMCs. The chain employs TRBV4-3 and TRBJ2-3; 9 positions match TRBD2. The CDR3 DNA reads as TGCGCCAGCAGCAAACGGTTACAGCGGGGGGTAGGAGATACGCAGTATTTT. Translating it yields CASSKRLQRGVGDTQYF.